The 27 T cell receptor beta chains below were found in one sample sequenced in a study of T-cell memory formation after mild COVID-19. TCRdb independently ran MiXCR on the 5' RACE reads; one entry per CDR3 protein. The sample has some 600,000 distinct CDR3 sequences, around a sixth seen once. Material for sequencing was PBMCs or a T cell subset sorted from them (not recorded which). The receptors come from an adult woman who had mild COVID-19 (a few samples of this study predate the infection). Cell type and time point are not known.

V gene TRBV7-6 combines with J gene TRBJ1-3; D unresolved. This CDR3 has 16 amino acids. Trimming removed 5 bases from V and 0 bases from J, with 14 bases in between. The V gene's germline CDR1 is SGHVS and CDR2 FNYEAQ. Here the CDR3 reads CASSQGMRSSGNTIYF. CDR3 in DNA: TGTGCCAGCAGCCAAGGGATGCGAAGCTCTGGAAACACCATATATTTT.

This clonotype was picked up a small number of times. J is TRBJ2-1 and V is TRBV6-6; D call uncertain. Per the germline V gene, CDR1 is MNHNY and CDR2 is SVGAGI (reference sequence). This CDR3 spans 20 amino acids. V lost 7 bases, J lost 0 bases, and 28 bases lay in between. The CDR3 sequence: CASNHERLVYQASSYNEQFF. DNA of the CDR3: TGTGCCAGCAATCATGAAAGGCTCGTGTACCAGGCGAGCTCCTACAATGAGCAGTTCTTC.

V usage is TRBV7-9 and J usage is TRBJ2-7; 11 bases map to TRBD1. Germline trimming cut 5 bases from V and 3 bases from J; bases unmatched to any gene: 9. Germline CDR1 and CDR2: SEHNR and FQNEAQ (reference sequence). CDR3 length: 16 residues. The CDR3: CASSPNWGQGDYEQYF. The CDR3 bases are TGTGCCAGCAGCCCGAATTGGGGACAGGGGGACTACGAGCAGTACTTC.

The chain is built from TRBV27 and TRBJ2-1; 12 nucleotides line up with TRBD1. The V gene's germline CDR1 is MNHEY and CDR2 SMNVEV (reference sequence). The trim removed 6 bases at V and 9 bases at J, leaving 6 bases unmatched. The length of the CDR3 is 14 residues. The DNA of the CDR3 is TGTGCCAGCAGCCCCGGGACAGGGGGCGGTGAGCAGTTCTTC. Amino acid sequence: CASSPGTGGGEQFF.

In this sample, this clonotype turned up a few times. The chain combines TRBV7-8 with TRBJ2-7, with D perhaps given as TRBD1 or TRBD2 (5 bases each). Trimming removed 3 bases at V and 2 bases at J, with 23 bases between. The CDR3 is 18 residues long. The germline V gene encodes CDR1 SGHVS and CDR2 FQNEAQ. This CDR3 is CASSFRDPPATLAYEQYF. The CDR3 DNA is TGTGCCAGCAGCTTCCGGGACCCCCCCGCAACCCTAGCCTACGAGCAGTACTTC.

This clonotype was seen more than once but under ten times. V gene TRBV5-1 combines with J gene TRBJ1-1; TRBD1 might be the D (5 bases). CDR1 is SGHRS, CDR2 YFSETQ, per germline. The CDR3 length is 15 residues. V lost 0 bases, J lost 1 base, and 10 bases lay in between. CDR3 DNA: TGCGCCAGCAGCTTGGGACGGGGCCAGAACACTGAAGCTTTCTTT. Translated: CASSLGRGQNTEAFF.

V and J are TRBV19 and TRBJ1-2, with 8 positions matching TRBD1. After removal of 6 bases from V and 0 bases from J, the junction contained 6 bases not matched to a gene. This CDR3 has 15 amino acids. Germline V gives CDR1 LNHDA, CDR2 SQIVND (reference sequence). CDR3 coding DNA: TGTGCCAGTAGGCCCGGGACAGGATCTAACTATGGCTACACCTTC. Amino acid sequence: CASRPGTGSNYGYTF.

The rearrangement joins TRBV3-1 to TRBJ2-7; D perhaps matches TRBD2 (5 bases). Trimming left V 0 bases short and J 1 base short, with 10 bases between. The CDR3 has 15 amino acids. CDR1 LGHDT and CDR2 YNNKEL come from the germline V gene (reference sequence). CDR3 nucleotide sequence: TGTGCCAGCAGCCAAGATGGGCAGCGGTCCTACGAGCAGTACTTC. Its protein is CASSQDGQRSYEQYF.

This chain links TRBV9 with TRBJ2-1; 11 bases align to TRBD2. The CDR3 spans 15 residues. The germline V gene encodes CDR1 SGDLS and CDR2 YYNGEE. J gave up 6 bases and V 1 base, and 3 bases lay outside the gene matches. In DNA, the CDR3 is TGTGCCAGCAGCGTAAGGACTAGCGGGCTCAATGAGCAGTTCTTC. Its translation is CASSVRTSGLNEQFF.

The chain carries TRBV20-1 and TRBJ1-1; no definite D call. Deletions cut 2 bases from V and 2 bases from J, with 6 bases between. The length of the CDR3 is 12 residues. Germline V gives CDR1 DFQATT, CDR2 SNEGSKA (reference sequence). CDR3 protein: CSARPGNTEAFF. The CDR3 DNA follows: TGCAGTGCTAGACCGGGAAACACTGAAGCTTTCTTT.

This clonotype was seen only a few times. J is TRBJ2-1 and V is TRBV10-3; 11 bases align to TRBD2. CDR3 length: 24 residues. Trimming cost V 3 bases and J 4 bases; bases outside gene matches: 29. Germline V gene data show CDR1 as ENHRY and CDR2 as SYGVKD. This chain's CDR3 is CAISDGLTEPGLAAVSRVYNEQFF. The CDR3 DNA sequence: TGTGCCATCAGTGATGGGTTGACTGAACCGGGACTAGCGGCCGTATCGCGGGTGTACAATGAGCAGTTCTTC.

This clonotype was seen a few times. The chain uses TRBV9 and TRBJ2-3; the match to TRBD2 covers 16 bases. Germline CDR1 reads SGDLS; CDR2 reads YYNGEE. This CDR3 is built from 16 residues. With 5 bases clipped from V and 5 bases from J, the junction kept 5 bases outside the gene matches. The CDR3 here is CASSLGTSGGGDTQYF. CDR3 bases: TGTGCCAGCAGTCTTGGGACTAGCGGGGGGGGAGATACGCAGTATTTT.

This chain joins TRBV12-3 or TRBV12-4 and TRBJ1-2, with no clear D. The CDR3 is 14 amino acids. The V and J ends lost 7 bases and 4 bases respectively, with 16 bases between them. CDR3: CASTPRGWGYGYTF. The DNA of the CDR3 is TGTGCCAGCACCCCCCGGGGTTGGGGCTATGGCTACACCTTC.

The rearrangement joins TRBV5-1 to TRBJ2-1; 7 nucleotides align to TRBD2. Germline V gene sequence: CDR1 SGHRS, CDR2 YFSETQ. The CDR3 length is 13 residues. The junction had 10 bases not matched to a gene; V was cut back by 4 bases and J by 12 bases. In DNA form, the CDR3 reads TGCGCCAGCAGCCCTACCCCGACGGGGGGGCAGTTCTTC. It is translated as CASSPTPTGGQFF.

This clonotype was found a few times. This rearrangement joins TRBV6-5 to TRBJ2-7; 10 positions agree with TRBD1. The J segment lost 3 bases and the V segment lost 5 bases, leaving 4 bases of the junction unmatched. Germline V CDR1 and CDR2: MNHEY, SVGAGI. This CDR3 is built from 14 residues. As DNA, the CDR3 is TGTGCCAGCAGTAAAGGACAGGGGGGCTACGAGCAGTACTTC. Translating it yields CASSKGQGGYEQYF.

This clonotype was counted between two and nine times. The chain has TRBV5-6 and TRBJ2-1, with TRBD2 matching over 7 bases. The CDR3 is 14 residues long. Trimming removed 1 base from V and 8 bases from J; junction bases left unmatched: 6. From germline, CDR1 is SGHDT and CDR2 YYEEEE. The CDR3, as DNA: TGTGCCAGCAGCTTGTTACCGGGGGGTGATGAGCAGTTCTTC. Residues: CASSLLPGGDEQFF.

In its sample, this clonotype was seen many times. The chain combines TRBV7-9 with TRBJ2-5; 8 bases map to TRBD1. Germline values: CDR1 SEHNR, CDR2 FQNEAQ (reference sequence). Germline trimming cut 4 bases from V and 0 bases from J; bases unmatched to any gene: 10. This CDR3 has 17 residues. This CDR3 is CASSSGVGTGDQETQYF. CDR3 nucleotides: TGTGCCAGCAGCTCTGGCGTGGGGACAGGAGACCAAGAGACCCAGTACTTC.

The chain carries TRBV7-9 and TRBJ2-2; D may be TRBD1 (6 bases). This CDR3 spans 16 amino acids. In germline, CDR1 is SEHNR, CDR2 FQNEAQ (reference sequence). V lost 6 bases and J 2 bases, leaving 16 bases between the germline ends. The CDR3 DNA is TGTGCCAGCAGACCCCAGGGGCCCAGAAACACCGGGGAGCTGTTTTTT. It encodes CASRPQGPRNTGELFF.

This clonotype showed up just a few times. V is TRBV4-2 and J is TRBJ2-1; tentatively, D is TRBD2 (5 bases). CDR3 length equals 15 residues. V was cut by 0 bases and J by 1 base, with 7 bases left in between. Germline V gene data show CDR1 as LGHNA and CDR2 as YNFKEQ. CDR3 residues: CASSQDWTSYNEQFF. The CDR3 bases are TGTGCCAGCAGCCAAGATTGGACTTCCTACAATGAGCAGTTCTTC.

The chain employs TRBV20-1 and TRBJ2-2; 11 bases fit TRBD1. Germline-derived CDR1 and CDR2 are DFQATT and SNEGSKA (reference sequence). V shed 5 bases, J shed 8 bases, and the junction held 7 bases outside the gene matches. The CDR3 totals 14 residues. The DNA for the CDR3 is TGCAGTGCTGTACCGGGACAGGGGGTGGGGGAGCTGTTTTTT. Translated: CSAVPGQGVGELFF.

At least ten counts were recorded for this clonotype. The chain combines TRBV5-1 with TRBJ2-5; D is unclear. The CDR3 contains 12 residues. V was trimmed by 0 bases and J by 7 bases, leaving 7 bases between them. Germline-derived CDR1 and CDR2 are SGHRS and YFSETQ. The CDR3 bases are TGCGCCAGCAGCTTGGAATTTGGGACCCAGTACTTC. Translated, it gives CASSLEFGTQYF.

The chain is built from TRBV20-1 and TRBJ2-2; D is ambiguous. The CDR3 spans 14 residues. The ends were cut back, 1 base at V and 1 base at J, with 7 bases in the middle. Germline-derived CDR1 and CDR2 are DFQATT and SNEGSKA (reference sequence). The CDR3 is CSARVPGNTGELFF. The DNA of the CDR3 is TGCAGTGCTAGAGTACCGGGGAACACCGGGGAGCTGTTTTTT.

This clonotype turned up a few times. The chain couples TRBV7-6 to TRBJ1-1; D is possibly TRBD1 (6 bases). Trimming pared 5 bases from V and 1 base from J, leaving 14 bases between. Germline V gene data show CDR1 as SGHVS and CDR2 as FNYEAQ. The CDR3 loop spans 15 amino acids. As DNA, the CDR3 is TGTGCCAGCAGCCCAGACAGGATTCCGAACACTGAAGCTTTCTTT. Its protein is CASSPDRIPNTEAFF.

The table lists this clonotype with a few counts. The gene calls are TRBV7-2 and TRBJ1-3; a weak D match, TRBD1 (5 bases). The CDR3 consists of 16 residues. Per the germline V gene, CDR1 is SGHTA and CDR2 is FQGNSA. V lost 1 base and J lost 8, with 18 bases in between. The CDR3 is CASSLVSEGQNYTIYF. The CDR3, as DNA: TGTGCCAGCAGCTTAGTCTCAGAGGGGCAGAATTACACCATATATTTT.

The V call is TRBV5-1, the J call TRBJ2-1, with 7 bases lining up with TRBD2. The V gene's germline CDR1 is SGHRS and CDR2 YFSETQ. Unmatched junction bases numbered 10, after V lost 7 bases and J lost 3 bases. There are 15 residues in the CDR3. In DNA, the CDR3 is TGCGCCAGCTTTAACTCGGGGGGTCGCTACAATGAGCAGTTCTTC. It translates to CASFNSGGRYNEQFF.

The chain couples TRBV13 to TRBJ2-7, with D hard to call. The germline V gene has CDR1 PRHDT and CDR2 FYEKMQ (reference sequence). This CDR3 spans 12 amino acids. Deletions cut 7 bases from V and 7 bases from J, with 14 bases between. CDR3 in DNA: TGTGCCAGCAACCTGGCCCCCGGGGAGCAGTACTTC. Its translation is CASNLAPGEQYF.

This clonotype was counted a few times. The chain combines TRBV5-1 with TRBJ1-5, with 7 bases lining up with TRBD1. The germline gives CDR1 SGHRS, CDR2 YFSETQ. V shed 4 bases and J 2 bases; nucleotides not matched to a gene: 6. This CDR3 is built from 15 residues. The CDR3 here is CASSEGTVGNQPQHF. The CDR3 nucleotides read TGCGCCAGCAGCGAAGGGACAGTAGGCAATCAGCCCCAGCATTTT. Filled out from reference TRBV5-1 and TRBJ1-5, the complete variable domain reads KAGVTQTPRYLIKTRGQQVTLSCSPISGHRSVSWYQQTPGQGLQFLFEYFSETQRNKGNFPGRFSGRQFSNSRSEMNVSTLELGDSALYLCASSEGTVGNQPQHFGDGTRLSIL.